Following are 30 T cell receptor beta chains from one sample sequenced in a study of T cell responses to AZD1222 COVID-19 vaccine. The table came from immunoSEQ multiplex PCR; TCRdb's copy has only in-frame clones and leaves some out. The data hold roughly 150,000 clones, with approximately 90% observed a single time. The source material was peripheral blood, sampled on day 0 of AZD1222 vaccination. These TCRs come from an adult in good health.

V is TRBV2 and J is TRBJ1-3; D not certain. The CDR3 is made up of 16 amino acids. Germline V gene sequence: CDR1 SNHLY, CDR2 FYNNEI. The ends were cut back, 3 bases at V and 1 base at J, with 13 bases in the middle. The CDR3 DNA sequence: TGTGCCAGCAGTGATCTGAGGGTTCTGTCTGGAAACACCATATATTTT. Translated, it gives CASSDLRVLSGNTIYF.

CDR3 protein: CASSVSQDRGRSVYGYTF. The CDR3 bases are TGCGCCAGCAGTGTAAGTCAGGACAGGGGGCGTTCTGTCTATGGCTACACCTTC. V gene TRBV5-1 combines with J gene TRBJ1-2, with 11 bases aligning to TRBD1. With 5 bases clipped from V and 4 bases from J, the junction kept 16 bases outside the gene matches. This CDR3 contains 18 residues. Per germline, CDR1 SGHRS and CDR2 YFSETQ.

V is TRBV6-2 or TRBV6-3 and J is TRBJ2-7; 14 positions match TRBD2. Unmatched junction bases numbered 3, after V lost 2 bases and J lost 6 bases. This CDR3 has 15 amino acids. Germline V gene lookup returns CDR1 MNHEY and CDR2 SVGEGT. The CDR3 DNA follows: TGTGCCAGCAGTTACGGGACTAGCGGGAGCTCCGAGCAGTACTTC. Translation gives CASSYGTSGSSEQYF.

The chain uses TRBV12-5 and TRBJ2-2, with TRBD2 matching over 15 bases. The CDR3 covers 16 residues. V trimming: 1 base; J trimming: 6 bases; junction bases outside the gene matches: 0. In germline, CDR1 is LGHNT, CDR2 FRNRAP. CDR3 region: CASGLGTSGRAGELFF. The CDR3, as DNA: TGTGCTAGTGGTTTGGGGACTAGCGGGAGGGCCGGGGAGCTGTTTTTT.

The V and J genes are TRBV9 and TRBJ1-1, with 7 bases aligning to TRBD1. Trimming removed 6 bases from V and 4 bases from J; junction bases left unmatched: 6. CDR1 and CDR2 (germline): SGDLS, YYNGEE. CDR3 length equals 13 residues. This CDR3 is CASNQGESTEAFF. The CDR3 DNA reads TGTGCCAGCAATCAGGGGGAGAGCACTGAAGCTTTCTTT.

There are many counts of this clone. The rearrangement uses TRBV3-1 (or the pseudogene TRBV3-2) and TRBJ1-3; D is unclear. Germline CDR1 is LGHDT and CDR2 is YNNKEL (reference sequence). The CDR3 covers 12 residues. Trimming pared 0 bases from V and 12 bases from J, leaving 9 bases between. Here the CDR3 reads CASSQEGLGIYF. As DNA, the CDR3 is TGTGCCAGCAGCCAAGAAGGATTGGGCATATATTTT.

The rearrangement uses TRBV28 and TRBJ2-3; 7 bases are shared with TRBD2. The CDR3 contains 15 residues. Per the germline V gene, CDR1 is MDHEN and CDR2 is SYDVKM. The ends lost 3 bases at V and 3 bases at J; junction bases unmatched: 6. The CDR3 reads CASSFDFGGTDTQYF. Written as DNA, the CDR3 is TGTGCCAGCAGTTTCGATTTCGGGGGGACAGATACGCAGTATTTT.

The gene calls are TRBV10-3 and TRBJ1-1, with D unclear. CDR3 length equals 11 residues. V lost 3 bases and J 7 bases, leaving 6 bases between the germline ends. CDR1 is ENHRY, CDR2 SYGVKD, per germline. The CDR3: CAISDVNEAFF. The CDR3 nucleotides are TGTGCCATCAGTGATGTTAATGAAGCTTTCTTT.

The rearrangement links TRBV14 to TRBJ2-7; D remains unclear. Between the trimmed V and J ends, which lost 6 bases and 6 bases, there was a span of 15 bases. The CDR3 is 13 amino acids. Germline V CDR1 and CDR2: SGHDN, FVKESK. The CDR3 bases are TGTGCCAGCAGTCAATCCGTGCGAGCCGAGCAGTACTTC. Protein product: CASSQSVRAEQYF.

The genes are TRBV6-5 and TRBJ1-2; no firm D call. Trimming left V 7 bases short and J 4 bases short, with 19 bases between. From germline, CDR1 is MNHEY and CDR2 SVGAGI. The CDR3 runs to 15 residues. The CDR3 nucleotides are TGTGCCAGCAAGGACGAGTCGAGACGGGGCTATGGCTACACCTTC. Translation gives CASKDESRRGYGYTF.

V and J are TRBV6-5 and TRBJ2-7; 7 nucleotides line up with TRBD2. The CDR3 covers 15 residues. Trimming took 6 bases from V and 2 from J; bases not matched to a gene: 10. In germline, CDR1 is MNHEY, CDR2 SVGAGI. CDR3 region: CASSPQAGSTYEQYF. The CDR3 bases are TGTGCCAGCAGCCCACAAGCGGGATCAACCTACGAGCAGTACTTC.

The chain links TRBV6-1 to TRBJ2-1, with 10 bases matching TRBD2. V lost 4 bases and J lost 0; bases outside the gene matches: 0. In germline, CDR1 is MNHNS, CDR2 SASEGT. There are 15 residues in the CDR3. CDR3 region: CASSVAGGSYNEQFF. The CDR3 DNA reads as TGTGCCAGCAGTGTAGCGGGAGGCTCCTACAATGAGCAGTTCTTC.

This clone was found once. This chain joins TRBV25-1 and TRBJ1-2; D might be TRBD1 (5 bases). The CDR3 runs 16 residues. Looked up from germline, CDR1 is MGHDK and CDR2 is SYGVNS. V was shortened by 7 bases and J by 4 bases, with 22 bases between the two germline ends. As DNA, the CDR3 is TGTGCCAGCATAGGCCTCCAGGGCCCGGGCCGCTATGGCTACACCTTC. This gives the protein CASIGLQGPGRYGYTF.

This clone was seen a single time. The CDR3 reads CASRRDRGRVALEQYF. The CDR3 DNA reads as TGTGCCAGCCGCCGGGACAGGGGGCGCGTAGCCCTCGAGCAGTACTTC. The chain is built from TRBV2 and TRBJ2-7; 12 nucleotides agree with TRBD1. This CDR3 is 16 amino acids long. J was trimmed by 6 bases and V by 8 bases; bases with no gene match: 14. Germline assignment: CDR1 SNHLY and CDR2 FYNNEI.

The chain is built from TRBV9 and TRBJ2-1, with 9 nucleotides matching TRBD2. CDR3 length: 16 amino acids. The germline V gene encodes CDR1 SGDLS and CDR2 YYNGEE. V dropped 3 bases and J dropped 12; count of bases not matched to a gene: 16. CDR3 amino acids: CASSGGTSRTTGGQFF. The CDR3 region has the DNA TGTGCCAGCAGCGGCGGGACTAGCAGGACCACCGGGGGGCAGTTCTTC.

The chain has TRBV29-1 and TRBJ1-2; 7 nucleotides match TRBD1. CDR3 length equals 11 residues. With V trimmed by 7 bases and J by 8 bases, 7 bases remained unmatched. Germline lookup yields CDR1 SQVTM and CDR2 ANQGSEA. CDR3 coding DNA: TGCAGCGGGATAACAGGGGAGGGCTACACCTTC. This translates into CSGITGEGYTF.

The chain recombines TRBV10-3 with TRBJ1-1; weak D call: TRBD1 (5 bases). Germline CDR1 and CDR2: ENHRY and SYGVKD. CDR3 length equals 14 residues. V lost 4 bases and J lost 5, with 14 bases in between. The CDR3 DNA reads TGTGCCATCAGTGTGGGGACTACGGGGACTGAAGCTTTCTTT. This encodes CAISVGTTGTEAFF.

The V call is TRBV6-4, the J call TRBJ2-3, with D unresolved. V lost 3 bases to trimming and J lost 4 bases, with 14 bases between them. The CDR3 is 15 residues long. The germline CDR1 and CDR2 sequences are MRHNA and SNTAGT. CDR3 DNA sequence: TGTGCCAGCAGTGAATTGGGCCAGCCCGCAGATACGCAGTATTTT. It codes for CASSELGQPADTQYF.

The V gene is TRBV10-3, the J gene TRBJ2-7, with 7 bases that match TRBD1. Germline V gene lookup returns CDR1 ENHRY and CDR2 SYGVKD. This CDR3 region has 15 residues. Trimming took 7 bases from V and 4 from J; bases not matched to a gene: 13. CDR3 nucleotides: TGTGCCATCAAGGACTCGGGACAGTTTTCTTACGAGCAGTACTTC. Protein: CAIKDSGQFSYEQYF.

In its sample, this clone was seen once. J is TRBJ2-2 and V is TRBV11-3; no clear D. CDR1 SGHNT and CDR2 YENEEA come from the germline V gene. This CDR3 region has 15 residues. V lost 3 bases and J lost 4, with 12 bases in between. This chain's CDR3 is CASSFAQGITGELFF. Here the CDR3 DNA reads TGTGCCAGCAGCTTCGCTCAAGGAATCACCGGGGAGCTGTTTTTT.

The chain uses TRBV6-2 or TRBV6-3 and TRBJ2-1, with TRBD2 matching over 12 bases. CDR1 and CDR2 (germline): MNHEY, SVGEGT. This CDR3 region has 15 residues. Losses at the gene ends were 6 bases for V and 10 bases for J; bases not matched to a gene: 10. In DNA, the CDR3 is TGTGCCAGCAGCCTCAGACTAGCGGGAGTAGGGGAGCAGTTCTTC. Its protein product is CASSLRLAGVGEQFF.

CDR3 in amino acids: CASSARTGDGYTF. CDR3 nucleotide sequence: TGTGCCAGTAGTGCCCGGACAGGGGACGGCTACACCTTC. The chain uses TRBV19 and TRBJ1-2, with 9 bases lining up with TRBD1. The V gene end was trimmed by 5 bases and the J gene end by 8 bases; junction bases not matched to a gene: 6. The germline gives CDR1 LNHDA, CDR2 SQIVND (reference sequence). This CDR3 has 13 residues. Together with reference TRBV19 and TRBJ1-2, the CDR3 gives the full variable domain: DGGITQSPKYLFRKEGQNVTLSCEQNLNHDAMYWYRQDPGQGLRLIYYSQIVNDFQKGDIAEGYSVSREKKESFPLTVTSAQKNPTAFYLCASSARTGDGYTFGSGTRLTVV.

The chain is built from TRBV11-2 and TRBJ2-1; 7 bases are a match to TRBD2. CDR1 and CDR2 (germline): SGHAT, FQNNGV. The J segment lost 9 bases and the V segment lost 5 bases, leaving 13 bases of the junction unmatched. CDR3 length: 15 residues. For the CDR3, the DNA is TGTGCCAGCAGCCGGGTGGACGGGGGGAGGAGTGAGCAGTTCTTC. Translated: CASSRVDGGRSEQFF.

The chain is built from TRBV4-1 and TRBJ2-1; D gene ambiguous. The CDR3 has 11 amino acids. CDR1 and CDR2 from the germline V gene are MGHRA and YSYEKL. Between the trimmed V and J ends, which lost 0 bases and 13 bases, there was a span of 7 bases. Written as DNA, the CDR3 is TGCGCCAGCAGCCAAGAAGCGTTACAGTTCTTC. Residues: CASSQEALQFF.

The chain recombines TRBV29-1 with TRBJ2-7; tentatively, D is TRBD1 (8 bases). This CDR3 contains 17 residues. In germline, CDR1 is SQVTM, CDR2 ANQGSEA. V lost 4 bases and J lost 4, with 26 bases in between. Here the CDR3 reads CSVVTGGGAGVRYEQYF. The DNA of the CDR3 is TGCAGCGTTGTAACAGGGGGAGGCGCGGGAGTTAGGTACGAGCAGTACTTC.

This chain connects TRBV30 to TRBJ1-1; D perhaps matches TRBD1 (5 bases). The germline V and J ends were trimmed by 0 bases and 5 bases, with 16 bases remaining between them. The CDR3 consists of 15 residues. Germline CDR1 and CDR2: GTSNPN and SVGIG (reference sequence). CDR3 amino acids: CAWSVPRVSRTEAFF. CDR3 bases: TGTGCCTGGAGTGTCCCCAGGGTGAGTCGAACTGAAGCTTTCTTT.

On this clone: An end of the junction differs from the germline gene, which may be a read error. V and J are TRBV5-6 and TRBJ2-7; D possibly corresponds to TRBD1 (6 bases). CDR3 length equals 15 residues. CDR1 and CDR2 from the germline V gene are SGHDT and YYEEEE. CDR3 sequence reads: CASSLDRAVSHEQYF. The CDR3 nucleotides read TGTGCCAGCAGCTTGGACAGGGCAGTCTCCCACGAGCAGTACTTC.

This chain joins TRBV29-1 and TRBJ1-3, with D possibly matching TRBD1 (5 bases). The CDR3 spans 12 residues. Germline V lookup: CDR1 SQVTM, CDR2 ANQGSEA. The CDR3 region has the DNA TGCAGTGGGGGGAGGCTAGGAAACACCATATATTTT. This codes for CSGGRLGNTIYF.

This clone has only one observation. The chain links TRBV21-1 to TRBJ1-5; the D call of TRBD1 is as the table states it, not checked on the DNA. TRBV21-1 is given as a pseudogene. The CDR3 is 19 amino acids. The chain's CDR3 is CASSPYIQGARVGNQPQHF. The CDR3 nucleotides are TGTGCCAGCAGCCCATATATCCAGGGGGCGCGGGTTGGCAATCAGCCCCAGCATTTT.

The rearrangement links TRBV28 to TRBJ1-2; D is possibly TRBD1 (5 bases). The CDR3 covers 13 residues. V was trimmed by 2 bases and J by 7 bases, leaving 11 bases between them. CDR1 and CDR2 from the germline V gene are MDHEN and SYDVKM. CDR3 loop: CASSLGGELGYTF. For the CDR3, the DNA is TGTGCCAGCAGTTTAGGGGGGGAACTTGGCTACACCTTC.